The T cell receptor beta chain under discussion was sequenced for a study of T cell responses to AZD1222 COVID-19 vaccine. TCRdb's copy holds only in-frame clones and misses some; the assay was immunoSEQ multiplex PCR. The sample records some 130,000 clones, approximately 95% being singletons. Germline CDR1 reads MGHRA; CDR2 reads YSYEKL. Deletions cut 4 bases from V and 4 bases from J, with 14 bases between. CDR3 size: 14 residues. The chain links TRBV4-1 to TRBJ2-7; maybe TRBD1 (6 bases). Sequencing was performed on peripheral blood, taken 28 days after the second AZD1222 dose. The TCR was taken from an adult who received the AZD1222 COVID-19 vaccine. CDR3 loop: CASSLVGAAYEQYF. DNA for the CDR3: TGCGCCAGCAGCCTCGTGGGGGCCGCATACGAGCAGTACTTC.